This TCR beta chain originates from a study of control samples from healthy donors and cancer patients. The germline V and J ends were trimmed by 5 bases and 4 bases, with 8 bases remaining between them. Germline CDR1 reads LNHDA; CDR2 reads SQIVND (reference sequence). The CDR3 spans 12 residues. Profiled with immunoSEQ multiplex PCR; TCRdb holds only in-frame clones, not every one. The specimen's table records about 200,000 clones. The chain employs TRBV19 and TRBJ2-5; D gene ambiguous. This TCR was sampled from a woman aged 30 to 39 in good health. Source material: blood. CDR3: CASSPTGETQYF. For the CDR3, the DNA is TGTGCCAGTAGTCCGACTGGAGAGACCCAGTACTTC.